Below are 13 T cell receptor beta chains sequenced from a single sample in a study of cytomegalovirus exposure and HLA in healthy donors. The assay was immunoSEQ multiplex PCR, and TCRdb's table has in-frame clones only and misses some. Among about 73,000 clones, about 94% were seen once, and the ten largest hold 1%. The material sequenced was PBMCs. The receptors were gathered from a woman under 30 in good health and CMV-seronegative.

This clone was seen just once. The J gene is TRBJ2-5, the V gene TRBV5-6; 11 bases fit TRBD2. This CDR3 is 18 amino acids long. The germline gives CDR1 SGHDT, CDR2 YYEEEE. The V and J ends lost 0 bases and 2 bases, in that order; junction bases with no gene match: 9. The CDR3 here is CASSLAGVAGGGQETQYF. CDR3 DNA: TGTGCCAGCAGCTTGGCCGGGGTAGCGGGAGGGGGGCAAGAGACCCAGTACTTC.

The rearrangement links TRBV6-4 to TRBJ1-2; D not certain. The germline gives CDR1 MRHNA, CDR2 SNTAGT. V was cut by 1 base and J by 2 bases, with 11 bases left in between. The CDR3 contains 15 residues. The CDR3: CASSDCGEINYGYTF. CDR3 nucleotide sequence: TGTGCCAGCAGTGACTGCGGGGAAATCAACTATGGCTACACCTTC.

This clone has more than one count but fewer than ten. This chain links TRBV27 with TRBJ2-3; D ambiguous. CDR1 and CDR2 from the germline V gene are MNHEY and SMNVEV (reference sequence). Trimming took 5 bases from V and 0 from J, leaving 12 bases between them. The CDR3 runs 15 residues. The CDR3 DNA is TGTGCCAGCAGTCCACCACCCACTAGCACAGATACGCAGTATTTT. It is translated as CASSPPPTSTDTQYF.

This chain joins TRBV4-3 and TRBJ1-1; D unresolved. V was trimmed by 3 bases and J by 6 bases, leaving 11 bases between them. The CDR3 consists of 13 residues. Per the germline V gene, CDR1 is LGHNA and CDR2 is YSLEER. CDR3 amino acids: CASSHRREAEAFF. For the CDR3, the DNA is TGCGCCAGCAGCCACCGGAGGGAGGCTGAAGCTTTCTTT.

V is TRBV28 and J is TRBJ2-5; 12 bases align to TRBD2. The CDR3 consists of 15 residues. Germline-derived CDR1 and CDR2 are MDHEN and SYDVKM. The V gene end was trimmed by 6 bases and the J gene end by 5 bases; junction bases not matched to a gene: 7. The CDR3 DNA is TGTGCCAGCAGCACCCTACTAGCGGGAGGTGAGACCCAGTACTTC. Encoded protein: CASSTLLAGGETQYF.

The V gene is TRBV5-8, the J gene TRBJ2-7, with D unresolved. Germline CDR1 reads SGHTS; CDR2 reads YDEGEE. The germline V and J ends were trimmed by 1 base and 2 bases, with 13 bases remaining between them. The CDR3 length is 15 residues. CDR3 sequence: CASSLLELSTYEQYF. The CDR3 bases are TGTGCCAGCAGCTTGCTGGAGTTATCAACCTACGAGCAGTACTTC.

This chain connects TRBV9 to TRBJ2-1, with 9 bases identical to TRBD2. After removal of 0 bases from V and 7 bases from J, the junction contained 11 bases not matched to a gene. The CDR3 is 17 amino acids. The V gene's germline CDR1 is SGDLS and CDR2 YYNGEE. CDR3 nucleotide sequence: TGTGCCAGCAGCGTAGTGGGGAGGCTAGCGGGATCGAATGAGCAGTTCTTC. It translates to CASSVVGRLAGSNEQFF.

The chain joins TRBV10-3 to TRBJ1-1; D remains ambiguous. CDR3 length: 16 amino acids. Germline V gives CDR1 ENHRY, CDR2 SYGVKD. Trimming shortened V by 0 bases and J by 6 bases, and 17 bases separated the two germline ends. The CDR3 is CAISESTLQGRAEAFF. The CDR3 DNA reads as TGTGCCATCAGTGAGTCGACCCTACAAGGGAGGGCTGAAGCTTTCTTT.

This sequence joins TRBV9 and TRBJ2-1, with 10 bases identical to TRBD2. The CDR3 is 18 residues long. Germline loops: CDR1 SGDLS, CDR2 YYNGEE. V was clipped by 4 bases and J by 0 bases; unmatched bases: 10. This CDR3 reads CASSTWTSGRSSYNEQFF. The CDR3 DNA is TGTGCCAGCAGCACCTGGACTAGCGGAAGAAGCTCCTACAATGAGCAGTTCTTC.

The chain uses TRBV27 and TRBJ1-5; D is perhaps TRBD1 (6 bases). The length of the CDR3 is 14 residues. V lost 0 bases, J lost 4 bases, and 7 bases lay in between. Germline loops: CDR1 MNHEY, CDR2 SMNVEV (reference sequence). CDR3 in DNA: TGTGCCAGCAGTTTATCGGACAGTAATCAGCCCCAGCATTTT. This encodes CASSLSDSNQPQHF.

In DNA, the CDR3 is TGTGCCAGCAGTCTTTCCAGGGGGCAGGGCGAGCAGTACTTC. The encoded protein is CASSLSRGQGEQYF. The chain combines TRBV6-1 with TRBJ2-7; TRBD1 agrees at 8 bases. CDR1 and CDR2 from the germline V gene are MNHNS and SASEGT. V was pared by 5 bases and J by 6 bases, with 9 bases of the junction left unmatched. CDR3 length: 14 amino acids.

V and J are TRBV5-1 and TRBJ1-1, with 7 bases matching TRBD1. This CDR3 has 16 residues. In germline, CDR1 is SGHRS, CDR2 YFSETQ. Trimming removed 6 bases from V and 1 base from J; junction bases left unmatched: 12. The chain's CDR3 is CASTNRAGTENTEAFF. The CDR3 nucleotides are TGCGCCAGCACCAACAGGGCCGGGACAGAGAACACTGAAGCTTTCTTT.

The chain joins TRBV19 to TRBJ1-2; D is perhaps TRBD1 (5 bases). The CDR3 has 13 amino acids. Germline V gene data show CDR1 as LNHDA and CDR2 as SQIVND (reference sequence). The V end lost 7 bases, the J end lost 7 bases, and 16 bases lay between the germline ends. As DNA, the CDR3 is TGTGCCAGTATTGGCAGGGTATACGGTGGCTACACCTTC. Translated: CASIGRVYGGYTF.